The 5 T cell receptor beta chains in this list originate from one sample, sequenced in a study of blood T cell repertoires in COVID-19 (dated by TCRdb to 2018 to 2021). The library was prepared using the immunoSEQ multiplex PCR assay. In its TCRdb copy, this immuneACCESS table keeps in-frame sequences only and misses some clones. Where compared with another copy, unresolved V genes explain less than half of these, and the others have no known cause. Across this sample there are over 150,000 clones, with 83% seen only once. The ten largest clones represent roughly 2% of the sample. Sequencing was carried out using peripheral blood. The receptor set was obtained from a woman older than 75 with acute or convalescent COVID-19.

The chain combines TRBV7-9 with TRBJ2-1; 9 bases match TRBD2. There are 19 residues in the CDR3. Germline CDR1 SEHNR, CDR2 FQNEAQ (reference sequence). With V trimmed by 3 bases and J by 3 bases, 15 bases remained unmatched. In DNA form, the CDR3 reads TGTGCCAGCAGCTTTGGGTTCGGGTTGGCGGGAGGGGTCTACAATGAGCAGTTCTTC. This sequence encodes CASSFGFGLAGGVYNEQFF.

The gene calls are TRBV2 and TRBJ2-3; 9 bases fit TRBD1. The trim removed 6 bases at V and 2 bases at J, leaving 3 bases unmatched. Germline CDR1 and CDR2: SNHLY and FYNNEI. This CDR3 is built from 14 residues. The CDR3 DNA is TGTGCCAGCAGGAGGACAGGGGTCACAGATACGCAGTATTTT. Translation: CASRRTGVTDTQYF.

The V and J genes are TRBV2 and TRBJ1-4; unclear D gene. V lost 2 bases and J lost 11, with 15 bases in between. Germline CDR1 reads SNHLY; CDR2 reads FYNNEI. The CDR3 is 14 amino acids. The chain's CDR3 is CASSESGPGRKLFF. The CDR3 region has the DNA TGTGCCAGCAGTGAAAGCGGACCGGGGAGGAAACTGTTTTTT.

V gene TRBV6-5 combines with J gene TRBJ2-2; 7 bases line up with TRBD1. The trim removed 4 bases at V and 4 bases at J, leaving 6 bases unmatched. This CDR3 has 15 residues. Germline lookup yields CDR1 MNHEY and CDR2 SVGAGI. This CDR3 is CASSLLTGVTGELFF. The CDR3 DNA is TGTGCCAGCAGTTTATTAACAGGGGTCACCGGGGAGCTGTTTTTT.

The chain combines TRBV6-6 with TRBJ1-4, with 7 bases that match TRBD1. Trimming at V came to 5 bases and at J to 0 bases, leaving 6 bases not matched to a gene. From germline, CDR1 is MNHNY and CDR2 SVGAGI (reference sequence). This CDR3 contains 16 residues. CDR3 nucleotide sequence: TGTGCCAGCAGTCGAGGGACAGTTGCAACTAATGAAAAACTGTTTTTT. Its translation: CASSRGTVATNEKLFF.